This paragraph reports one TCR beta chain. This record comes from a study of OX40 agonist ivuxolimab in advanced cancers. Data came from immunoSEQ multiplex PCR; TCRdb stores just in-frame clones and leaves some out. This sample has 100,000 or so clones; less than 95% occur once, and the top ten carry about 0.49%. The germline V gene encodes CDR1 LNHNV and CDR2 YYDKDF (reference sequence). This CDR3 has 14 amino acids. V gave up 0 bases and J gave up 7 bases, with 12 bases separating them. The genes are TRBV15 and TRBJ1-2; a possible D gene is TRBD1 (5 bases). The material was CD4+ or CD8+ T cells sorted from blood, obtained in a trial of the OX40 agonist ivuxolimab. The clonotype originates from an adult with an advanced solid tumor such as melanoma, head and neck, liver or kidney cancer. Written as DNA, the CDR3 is TGTGCCACCAGCAGAGAACGGGGGAAGGGTGGCTACACCTTC. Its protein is CATSRERGKGGYTF.